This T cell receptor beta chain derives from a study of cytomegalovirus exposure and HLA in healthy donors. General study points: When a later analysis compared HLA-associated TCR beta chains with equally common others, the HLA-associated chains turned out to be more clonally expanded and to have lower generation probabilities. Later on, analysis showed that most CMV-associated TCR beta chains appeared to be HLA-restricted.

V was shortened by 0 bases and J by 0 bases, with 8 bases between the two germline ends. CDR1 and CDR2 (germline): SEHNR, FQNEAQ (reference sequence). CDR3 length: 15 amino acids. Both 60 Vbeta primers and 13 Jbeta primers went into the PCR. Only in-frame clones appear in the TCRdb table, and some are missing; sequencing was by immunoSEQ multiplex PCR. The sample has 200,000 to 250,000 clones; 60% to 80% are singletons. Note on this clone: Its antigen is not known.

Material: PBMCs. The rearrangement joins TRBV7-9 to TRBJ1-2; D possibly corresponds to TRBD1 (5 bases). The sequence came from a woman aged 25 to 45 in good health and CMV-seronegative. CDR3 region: CASSLATVANYGYTF. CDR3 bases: TGTGCCAGCAGCTTAGCGACAGTCGCTAACTATGGCTACACCTTC. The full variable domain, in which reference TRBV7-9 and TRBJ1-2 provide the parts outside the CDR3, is DTGVSQNPRHKITKRGQNVTFRCDPISEHNRLYWYRQTLGQGPEFLTYFQNEAQLEKSRLLSDRFSAERPKGSFSTLEIQRTEQGDSAMYLCASSLATVANYGYTFGSGTRLTVV.